The clone carrying this T cell receptor beta chain has just one count. Mismatch with germline at one junction end may stem from a read error. The source of the sample is a study of T cell repertoires in cytomegalovirus infection. Each CDR3 protein gets one entry after TCRdb re-called the reads with MiXCR. The sample consists of roughly 760,000 distinct CDR3 sequences, 35% to 45% of them appearing once. The germline V gene has CDR1 SGHTA and CDR2 FQGNSA. The CDR3 has 16 amino acids. Sequenced material: PBMCs. The clonotype comes from a human donor in good health (CMV status not recorded). Some clones in this sample may be carry-over from other donors' samples. This chain connects TRBV7-2 to TRBJ2-5; the D gene could be TRBD1 or TRBD2 (5 bases each). The chain's CDR3 is CASTRTPGRRQETQCF. The CDR3 DNA is TGTGCAAGCACCCGAACCCCGGGGCGTCGACAAGAGACCCAGTGCTTC.